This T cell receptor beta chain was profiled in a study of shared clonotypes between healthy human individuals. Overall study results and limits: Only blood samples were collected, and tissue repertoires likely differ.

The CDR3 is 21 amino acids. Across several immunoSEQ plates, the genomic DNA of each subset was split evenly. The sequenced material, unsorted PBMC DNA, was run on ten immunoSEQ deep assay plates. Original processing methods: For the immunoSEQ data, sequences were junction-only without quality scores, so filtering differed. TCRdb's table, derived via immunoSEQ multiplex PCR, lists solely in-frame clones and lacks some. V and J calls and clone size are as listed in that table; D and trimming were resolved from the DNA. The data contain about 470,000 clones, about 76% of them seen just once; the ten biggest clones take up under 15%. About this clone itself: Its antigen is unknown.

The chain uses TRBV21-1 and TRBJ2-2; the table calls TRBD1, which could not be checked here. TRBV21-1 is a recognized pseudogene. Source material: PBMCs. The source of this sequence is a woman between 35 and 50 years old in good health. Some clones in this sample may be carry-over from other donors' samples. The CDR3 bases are TGTGCCAGCAGCAAGTCGGGGAACGAAGAGGACAGTGGGGATTACACCGGGGAGCTGTTTTTT. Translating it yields CASSKSGNEEDSGDYTGELFF.